One and the same sample provided the 32 T cell receptor beta chains below, sequenced in a study of identical twins. TCRdb recomputed calls from the 5' RACE reads with MiXCR, one row per CDR3 protein. This sample carries roughly 690,000 distinct CDR3 sequences, 21% of them seen once, and the ten largest clones take about 4.3%. The sample was also reused in another study, on T cells expressing NK-cell markers.

The specimen sequenced was PBMCs. These TCRs come from a woman aged 18-29 years in good health.

This rearrangement joins TRBV20-1 to TRBJ2-5, with TRBD2 identical over 8 bases. CDR3 length: 15 residues. Germline trimming cut 5 bases from V and 1 base from J; bases unmatched to any gene: 9. Per germline, CDR1 DFQATT and CDR2 SNEGSKA (reference sequence). CDR3 loop: CSAAPTSGPQETQYF. For the CDR3, the DNA is TGCAGTGCTGCTCCTACTAGCGGACCCCAAGAGACCCAGTACTTC.

This clonotype was observed many times. The chain has TRBV12-3 or TRBV12-4 and TRBJ2-7, with a weak D call TRBD2 (5 bases). V dropped 4 bases and J dropped 9 bases, with 10 bases sitting between them. The CDR3 consists of 11 residues. The CDR3 region has the DNA TGTGCCAGCAGTTCTGTCGGAGGGCAGTACTTC. The encoded protein is CASSSVGGQYF.

The chain is built from TRBV12-3 or TRBV12-4 and TRBJ2-7; 10 bases are shared with TRBD1. Trimming at V came to 6 bases and at J to 2 bases, leaving 7 bases not matched to a gene. CDR3 length: 15 residues. The CDR3 DNA follows: TGTGCCAGCAGCCCCAGTGGACAGGGGGCCTACGAGCAGTACTTC. As protein: CASSPSGQGAYEQYF.

The chain combines TRBV20-1 with TRBJ2-7, with 11 bases that match TRBD2. CDR1 is DFQATT and CDR2 is SNEGSKA in the germline V gene (reference sequence). The CDR3 is made up of 14 amino acids. V trimming: 6 bases; J trimming: 3 bases; junction bases outside the gene matches: 7. The CDR3 protein is CSATLGTSGYEQYF. CDR3 DNA: TGCAGTGCCACCCTGGGGACTAGCGGCTACGAGCAGTACTTC.

The chain combines TRBV12-3 or TRBV12-4 with TRBJ2-1; TRBD2 matches at 14 bases. J lost 9 bases, V lost 5 bases, and 3 bases had no gene match. The CDR3 sequence is 14 residues long. The CDR3 region has the DNA TGTGCCAGCAGTCGGGGACTAGCGGGGGCTGAGCAGTTCTTC. Encoded protein: CASSRGLAGAEQFF.

This chain links TRBV10-3 with TRBJ2-3; D is unresolved. Germline CDR1 ENHRY, CDR2 SYGVKD. The germline V and J ends were trimmed by 6 bases and 0 bases, with 10 bases remaining between them. The CDR3 sequence is 14 residues long. CDR3 in amino acids: CAIRDLSSTDTQYF. The CDR3 DNA follows: TGTGCCATCAGGGACCTTTCTAGCACAGATACGCAGTATTTT.

The chain is built from TRBV6-5 and TRBJ2-1; 11 bases line up with TRBD2. V was clipped by 4 bases and J by 0 bases; unmatched bases: 8. The CDR3 totals 18 residues. Germline values: CDR1 MNHEY, CDR2 SVGAGI. The CDR3 is CASSSPSGRTGSYNEQFF. In nucleotides, the CDR3 is TGTGCCAGCAGTTCCCCTAGCGGGAGGACTGGCTCCTACAATGAGCAGTTCTTC.

The rearrangement joins TRBV6-1 to TRBJ1-2; a possible D gene is TRBD1 (5 bases). Per germline, CDR1 MNHNS and CDR2 SASEGT. V was pared by 6 bases and J by 8 bases, with 16 bases between. This CDR3 comprises 13 residues. The chain's CDR3 is CASRMTAPMGYTF. CDR3 nucleotide sequence: TGTGCCAGCAGGATGACAGCTCCTATGGGCTACACCTTC.

J is TRBJ2-1 and V is TRBV29-1, with TRBD2 matching over 7 bases. The trim removed 4 bases at V and 9 bases at J, leaving 9 bases unmatched. The CDR3 consists of 13 residues. Germline V CDR1 and CDR2: SQVTM, ANQGSEA. Here the CDR3 DNA reads TGCAGCGTTGGGAGGACTAGTGATGGTGAGCAGTTCTTC. Its translation is CSVGRTSDGEQFF.

The gene calls are TRBV9 and TRBJ2-1, with D possibly matching TRBD2 (6 bases). Trimming stripped 3 bases from V and 13 bases from J, with 14 bases between. CDR3 size: 12 residues. Germline-derived CDR1 and CDR2 are SGDLS and YYNGEE. For the CDR3, the DNA is TGTGCCAGCAGCGAGCCGGGACTCCCTCAGTTCTTC. Its translation: CASSEPGLPQFF.

The chain couples TRBV20-1 to TRBJ2-1; TRBD2 agrees at 11 bases. Germline assignment: CDR1 DFQATT and CDR2 SNEGSKA (reference sequence). V trimming: 0 bases; J trimming: 16 bases; junction bases outside the gene matches: 17. The CDR3 is 16 amino acids. The CDR3 loop is CSARDGRLAGGRPGFF. In nucleotides, the CDR3 is TGCAGTGCTAGAGATGGGAGGCTAGCGGGGGGCCGGCCCGGATTCTTC.

This clonotype was counted ten times or more. The chain employs TRBV2 and TRBJ2-1, with D uncertain. The CDR3 has 12 amino acids. Germline CDR1 and CDR2: SNHLY and FYNNEI. Trimming stripped 1 base from V and 7 bases from J, with 5 bases between. The CDR3 loop reads CASSEVGNEQFF. As DNA, the CDR3 is TGTGCCAGCAGTGAAGTCGGAAATGAGCAGTTCTTC.

This clonotype was seen a handful of times. V and J are TRBV7-2 and TRBJ2-7; D may be TRBD1 or TRBD2 (5 bases each). Between the trimmed V and J ends, which lost 4 bases and 3 bases, there was a span of 16 bases. This CDR3 spans 15 amino acids. Germline V lookup: CDR1 SGHTA, CDR2 FQGNSA. The CDR3, as DNA: TGTGCCAGCAGCTCTGGGACCACGAAGGTCTACGAGCAGTACTTC. Its translation: CASSSGTTKVYEQYF.

This sequence joins TRBV12-3 or TRBV12-4 and TRBJ2-1; D unclear. This CDR3 has 15 residues. Trimming pared 7 bases from V and 0 bases from J, leaving 13 bases between. Written as DNA, the CDR3 is TGTGCCAGCAACAACGAGGATCTCTCCTACAATGAGCAGTTCTTC. Translated, it gives CASNNEDLSYNEQFF.

This chain uses TRBV9 with TRBJ2-1; 7 positions agree with TRBD2. This CDR3 spans 15 amino acids. Germline V CDR1 and CDR2: SGDLS, YYNGEE. V lost 2 bases to trimming and J lost 3 bases; unmatched junction nucleotides: 5. CDR3 DNA: TGTGCCAGCAGCGTGGGAGGGCTTAACTACAATGAGCAGTTCTTC. It translates to CASSVGGLNYNEQFF.

In its sample, this clonotype was seen a few times. This chain joins TRBV11-2 and TRBJ2-7, with TRBD1 matching over 12 bases. Germline trimming cut 3 bases from V and 0 bases from J; bases unmatched to any gene: 9. The CDR3 contains 18 residues. Germline CDR1 SGHAT, CDR2 FQNNGV. The CDR3: CASSLTWDRGLFSYEQYF. For the CDR3, the DNA is TGTGCCAGCAGCTTGACCTGGGACAGGGGGCTTTTCTCCTACGAGCAGTACTTC.

The gene calls are TRBV4-3 and TRBJ1-2; tentatively, D is TRBD1 (5 bases). The CDR3 is 12 amino acids. Per the germline V gene, CDR1 is LGHNA and CDR2 is YSLEER. The V and J ends lost 4 bases and 10 bases respectively, with 13 bases between them. The CDR3 here is CASSRDPGPYTF. The DNA of the CDR3 is TGCGCCAGCAGCCGGGACCCAGGGCCCTACACCTTC.

The chain links TRBV6-2 or TRBV6-3 to TRBJ2-7; TRBD2 aligns across 10 bases. This CDR3 has 15 amino acids. Germline V gene sequence: CDR1 MNHEY, CDR2 SVGEGT. With V trimmed by 6 bases and J by 3 bases, 8 bases remained unmatched. Here the CDR3 reads CASSEIAGGNYEQYF. The DNA for the CDR3 is TGTGCCAGCAGCGAGATAGCGGGGGGCAACTACGAGCAGTACTTC.

This clonotype was seen more than once but under ten times. The J gene is TRBJ2-7, the V gene TRBV4-3; the match to TRBD1 covers 7 bases. The junction had 6 bases not matched to a gene; V was cut back by 2 bases and J by 2 bases. Germline assignment: CDR1 LGHNA and CDR2 YSLEER. The CDR3 totals 15 residues. The CDR3 nucleotides read TGCGCCAGCAGCCAAAACTCAGGGGGACCCTACGAGCAGTACTTC. Translated, it gives CASSQNSGGPYEQYF.

The gene calls are TRBV14 and TRBJ2-2, with 8 bases identical to TRBD1. This CDR3 has 16 amino acids. The junction had 7 bases not matched to a gene; V was cut back by 0 bases and J by 7 bases. From germline, CDR1 is SGHDN and CDR2 FVKESK. In DNA form, the CDR3 reads TGTGCCAGCAGCCAAGATCCAGGGGGCTATGGCGGGGAGCTGTTTTTT. It yields the protein CASSQDPGGYGGELFF.

This clonotype was detected ten times or more. This sequence joins TRBV2 and TRBJ1-1; TRBD1 agrees at 7 bases. V gave up 5 bases and J gave up 3 bases; unmatched junction bases: 6. Germline V gives CDR1 SNHLY, CDR2 FYNNEI. The CDR3 is 14 amino acids. The CDR3 sequence is CASSLQGWDTEAFF. The DNA for the CDR3 is TGTGCCAGCAGTTTACAGGGGTGGGACACTGAAGCTTTCTTT.

The chain links TRBV12-3 or TRBV12-4 to TRBJ2-3; TRBD1 is a possible D gene (6 bases). V lost 11 bases and J lost 0, with 30 bases in between. The CDR3 is made up of 19 amino acids. This CDR3 reads CAFSLLTGYSSFSTDTQYF. In nucleotides, the CDR3 is TGTGCCTTCAGTTTACTGACAGGATACTCATCATTTAGCACAGATACGCAGTATTTT.

This clonotype appeared a few times. This chain uses TRBV12-3 or TRBV12-4 with TRBJ2-4, with a weak D call TRBD1 (6 bases). The V end lost 4 bases, the J end lost 6 bases, and 10 bases lay between the germline ends. The CDR3 spans 13 residues. In DNA form, the CDR3 reads TGTGCCAGCAGTTACTCACAGGGAAACATTCAGTACTTC. As protein: CASSYSQGNIQYF.

The rearrangement uses TRBV6-1 and TRBJ2-1; 7 positions match TRBD2. Germline assignment: CDR1 MNHNS and CDR2 SASEGT. V was clipped by 8 bases and J by 6 bases; unmatched bases: 10. The CDR3 totals 14 residues. CDR3 nucleotides: TGTGCCAGCCTTCAGGGACTAACCTTCAATGAGCAGTTCTTC. Residues: CASLQGLTFNEQFF.

The J gene is TRBJ1-1, the V gene TRBV6-1; TRBD1 matches at 8 bases. The CDR3 is made up of 14 amino acids. From germline, CDR1 is MNHNS and CDR2 SASEGT. V was clipped by 7 bases and J by 5 bases; unmatched bases: 9. The CDR3 coding sequence is TGTGCCAGCATCCCGGACAGGGCTGGTACTGAAGCTTTCTTT. Its protein product is CASIPDRAGTEAFF.

This clonotype was counted only a few times. The V call is TRBV27, the J call TRBJ2-3; 7 positions agree with TRBD1. The CDR3 has 15 residues. The trim removed 5 bases at V and 4 bases at J, leaving 9 bases unmatched. Germline loops: CDR1 MNHEY, CDR2 SMNVEV (reference sequence). CDR3 region: CASSQRQGFSDTQYF. In DNA, the CDR3 is TGTGCCAGCAGTCAGAGACAGGGTTTCTCAGATACGCAGTATTTT.

The chain couples TRBV5-1 to TRBJ2-5; the match to TRBD2 covers 8 bases. CDR1 is SGHRS, CDR2 YFSETQ, per germline. Losses at the gene ends were 0 bases for V and 4 bases for J; bases not matched to a gene: 5. This CDR3 has 15 amino acids. CDR3 sequence reads: CASSLGTSSGETQYF. The CDR3 nucleotides are TGCGCCAGCAGCTTGGGGACTAGCTCAGGAGAGACCCAGTACTTC.

The chain is built from TRBV4-3 and TRBJ2-2; TRBD2 matches 7 bases. Germline assignment: CDR1 LGHNA and CDR2 YSLEER. V trimming: 2 bases; J trimming: 2 bases; junction bases outside the gene matches: 2. The CDR3 totals 15 residues. Here the CDR3 DNA reads TGCGCCAGCAGCCAACTGACTAGCAACACCGGGGAGCTGTTTTTT. It codes for CASSQLTSNTGELFF.

This clonotype was counted only a few times. The chain combines TRBV29-1 with TRBJ2-1; 14 nucleotides align to TRBD2. The ends lost 7 bases at V and 3 bases at J; junction bases unmatched: 8. The CDR3 runs to 16 residues. Germline V lookup: CDR1 SQVTM, CDR2 ANQGSEA. CDR3 residues: CSAPGTSGSNYNEQFF. The CDR3 DNA sequence: TGCAGCGCCCCCGGGACTAGCGGGAGTAACTACAATGAGCAGTTCTTC.

The chain carries TRBV20-1 and TRBJ2-1, with TRBD2 matching over 7 bases. Germline trimming cut 0 bases from V and 10 bases from J; bases unmatched to any gene: 6. The CDR3 consists of 13 residues. Germline loops: CDR1 DFQATT, CDR2 SNEGSKA (reference sequence). As DNA, the CDR3 is TGCAGTGCTAGAGATTTTCTAGCGGAAGAGCAGTTCTTC. As protein: CSARDFLAEEQFF.

This clonotype was seen a few times. The chain employs TRBV3-1 and TRBJ1-1, with D perhaps TRBD1 (5 bases). CDR3 length equals 13 residues. CDR1 and CDR2 (germline): LGHDT, YNNKEL (reference sequence). The V end lost 6 bases, the J end lost 7 bases, and 15 bases lay between the germline ends. CDR3 DNA: TGTGCCAGCAGTCGTAGGGGTGCAGGTGAAGCTTTCTTT. Protein sequence: CASSRRGAGEAFF.

The rearrangement links TRBV20-1 to TRBJ1-5; D gene uncertain. The germline V gene encodes CDR1 DFQATT and CDR2 SNEGSKA (reference sequence). The CDR3 is 12 residues long. Trimming stripped 3 bases from V and 5 bases from J, with 8 bases between. The CDR3, as DNA: TGCAGTGCTAGTGTGATGGATCAGCCCCAGCATTTT. Amino acids: CSASVMDQPQHF.